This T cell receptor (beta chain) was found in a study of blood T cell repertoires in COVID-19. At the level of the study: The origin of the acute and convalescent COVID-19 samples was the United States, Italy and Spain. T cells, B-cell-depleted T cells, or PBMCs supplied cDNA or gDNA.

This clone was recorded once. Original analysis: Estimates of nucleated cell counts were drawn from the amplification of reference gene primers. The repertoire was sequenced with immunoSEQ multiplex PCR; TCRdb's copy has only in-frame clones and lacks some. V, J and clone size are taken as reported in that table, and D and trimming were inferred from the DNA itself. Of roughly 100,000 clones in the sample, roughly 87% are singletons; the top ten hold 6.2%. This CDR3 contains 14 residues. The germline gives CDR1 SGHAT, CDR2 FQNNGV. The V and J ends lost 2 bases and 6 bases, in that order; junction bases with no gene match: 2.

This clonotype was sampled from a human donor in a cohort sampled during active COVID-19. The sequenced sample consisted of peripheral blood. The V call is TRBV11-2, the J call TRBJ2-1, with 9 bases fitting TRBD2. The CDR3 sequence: CASSLTSGPNEQFF. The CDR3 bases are TGTGCCAGCAGCTTAACTAGCGGGCCCAATGAGCAGTTCTTC.